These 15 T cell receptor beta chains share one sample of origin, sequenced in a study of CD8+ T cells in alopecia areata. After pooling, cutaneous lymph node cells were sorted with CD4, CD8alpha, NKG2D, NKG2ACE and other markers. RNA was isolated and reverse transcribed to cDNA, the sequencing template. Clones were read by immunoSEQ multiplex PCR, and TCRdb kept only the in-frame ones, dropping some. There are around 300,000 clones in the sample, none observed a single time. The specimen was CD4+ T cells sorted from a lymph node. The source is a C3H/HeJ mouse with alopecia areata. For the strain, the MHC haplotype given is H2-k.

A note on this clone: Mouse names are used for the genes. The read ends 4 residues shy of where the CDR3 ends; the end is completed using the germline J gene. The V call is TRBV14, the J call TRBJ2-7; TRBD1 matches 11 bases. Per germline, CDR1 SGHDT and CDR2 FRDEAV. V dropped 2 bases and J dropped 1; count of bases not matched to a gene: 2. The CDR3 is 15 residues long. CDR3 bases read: TGTGCCAGCAGTTTATGGGACAGGGGGTCCTAT. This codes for CASSLWDRGSY. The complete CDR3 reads CASSLWDRGSYEQYF.

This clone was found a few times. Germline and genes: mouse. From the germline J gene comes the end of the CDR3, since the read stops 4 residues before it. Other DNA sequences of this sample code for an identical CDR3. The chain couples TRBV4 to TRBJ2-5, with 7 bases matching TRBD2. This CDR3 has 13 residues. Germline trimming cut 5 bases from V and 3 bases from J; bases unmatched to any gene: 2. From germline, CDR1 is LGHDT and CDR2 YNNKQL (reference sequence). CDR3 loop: CASSRLGQDTQYF. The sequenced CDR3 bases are TGTGCCAGCAGCCGACTGGGTCAAGAC.

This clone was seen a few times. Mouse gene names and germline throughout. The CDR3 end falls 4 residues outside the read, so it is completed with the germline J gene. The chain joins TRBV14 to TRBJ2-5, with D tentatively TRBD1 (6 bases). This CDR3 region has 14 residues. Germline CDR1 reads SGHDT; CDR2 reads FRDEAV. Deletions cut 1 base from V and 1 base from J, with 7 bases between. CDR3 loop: CASSFPGDQDTQYF. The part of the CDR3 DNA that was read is TGTGCCAGCAGTTTCCCAGGGGACCAAGAC.

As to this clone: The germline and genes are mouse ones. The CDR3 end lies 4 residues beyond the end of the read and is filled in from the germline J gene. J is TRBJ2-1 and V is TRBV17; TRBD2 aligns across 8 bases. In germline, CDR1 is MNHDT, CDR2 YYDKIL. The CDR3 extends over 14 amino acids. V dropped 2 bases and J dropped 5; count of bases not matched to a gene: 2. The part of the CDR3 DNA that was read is TGTGCTAGCAGTAGATCCTGGGGGGATGCT. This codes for CASSRSWGDA. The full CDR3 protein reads CASSRSWGDAEQFF.

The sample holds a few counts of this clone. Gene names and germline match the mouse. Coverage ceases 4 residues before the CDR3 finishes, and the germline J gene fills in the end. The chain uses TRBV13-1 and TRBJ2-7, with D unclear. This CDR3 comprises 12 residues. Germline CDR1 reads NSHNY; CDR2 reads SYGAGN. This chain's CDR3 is CASSESFYEQYF. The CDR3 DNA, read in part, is TGTGCCAGCAGTGAATCCTTTTAT.

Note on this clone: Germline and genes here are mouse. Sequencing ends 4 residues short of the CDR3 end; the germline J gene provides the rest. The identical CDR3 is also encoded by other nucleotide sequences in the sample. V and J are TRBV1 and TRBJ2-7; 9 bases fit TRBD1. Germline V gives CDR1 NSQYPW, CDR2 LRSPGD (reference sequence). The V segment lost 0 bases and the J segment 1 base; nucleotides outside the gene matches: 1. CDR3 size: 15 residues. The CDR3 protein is CTCSADGTGSYEQYF. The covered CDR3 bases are TGCACCTGCAGTGCAGATGGGACAGGGTCCTAT.

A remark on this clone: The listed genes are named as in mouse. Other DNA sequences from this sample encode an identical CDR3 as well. The DNA read from the CDR3 is TGTGCCAGCAGCCAAGATGGAGAC. This gives the protein CASSQDGD. The complete CDR3 reads CASSQDGDTQYF. The V gene is TRBV5, the J gene TRBJ2-5; D is undetermined. The CDR3 is cut off 4 residues early in the read; its end comes from the germline J gene. CDR3 length equals 12 residues. In germline, CDR1 is LGHNA, CDR2 YNLKQL (reference sequence).

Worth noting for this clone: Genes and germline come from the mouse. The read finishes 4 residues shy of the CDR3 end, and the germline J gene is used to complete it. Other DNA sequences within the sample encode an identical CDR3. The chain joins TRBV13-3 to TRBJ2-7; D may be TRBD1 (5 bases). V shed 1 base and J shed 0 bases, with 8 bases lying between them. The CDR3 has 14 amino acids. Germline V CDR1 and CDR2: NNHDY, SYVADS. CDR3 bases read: TGTGCCAGCAGTGATAGGGGTAGCTCCTAT. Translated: CASSDRGSSY. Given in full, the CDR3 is CASSDRGSSYEQYF.

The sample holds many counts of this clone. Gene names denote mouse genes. The CDR3 loop reads CASSRDRSSYEQYF. The part of the CDR3 DNA that was read is TGTGCTAGCAGTAGAGACAGGAGCTCCTAT. The V call is TRBV17, the J call TRBJ2-7; no definite D call. The CDR3 is cut off 4 residues early in the read; its end comes from the germline J gene. Looked up from germline, CDR1 is MNHDT and CDR2 is YYDKIL. V gave up 0 bases and J gave up 0 bases, with 6 bases separating them. The CDR3 runs 14 residues.

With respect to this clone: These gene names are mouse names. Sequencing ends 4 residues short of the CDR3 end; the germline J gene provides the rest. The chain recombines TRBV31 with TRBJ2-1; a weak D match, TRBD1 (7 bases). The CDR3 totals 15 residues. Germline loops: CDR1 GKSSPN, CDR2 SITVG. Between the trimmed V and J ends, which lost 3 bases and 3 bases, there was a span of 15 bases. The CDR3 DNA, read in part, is TGTGCCTGGAGCCCCCAGGGGGGAGGCTATGCT. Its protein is CAWSPQGGGYA. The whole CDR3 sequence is CAWSPQGGGYAEQFF.

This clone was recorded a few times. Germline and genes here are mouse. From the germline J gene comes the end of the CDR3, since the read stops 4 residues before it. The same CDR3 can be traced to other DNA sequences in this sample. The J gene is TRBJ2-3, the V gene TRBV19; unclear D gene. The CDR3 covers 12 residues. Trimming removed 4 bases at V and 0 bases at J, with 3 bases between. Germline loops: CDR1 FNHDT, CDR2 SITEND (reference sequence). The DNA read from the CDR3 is TGTGCCAGCAGTCCAAGTGCAGAA. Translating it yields CASSPSAE. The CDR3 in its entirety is CASSPSAETLYF.

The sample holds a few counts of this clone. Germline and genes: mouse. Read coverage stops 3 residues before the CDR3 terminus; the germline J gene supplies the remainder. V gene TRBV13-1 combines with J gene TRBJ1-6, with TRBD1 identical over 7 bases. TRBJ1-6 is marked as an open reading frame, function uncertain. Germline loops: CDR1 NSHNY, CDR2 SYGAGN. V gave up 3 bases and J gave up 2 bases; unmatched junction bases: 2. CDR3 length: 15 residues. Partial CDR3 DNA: TGTGCCAGCAGTGCGACAGGGACCTATAATTCGCCC. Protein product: CASSATGTYNSP. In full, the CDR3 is CASSATGTYNSPLYF.

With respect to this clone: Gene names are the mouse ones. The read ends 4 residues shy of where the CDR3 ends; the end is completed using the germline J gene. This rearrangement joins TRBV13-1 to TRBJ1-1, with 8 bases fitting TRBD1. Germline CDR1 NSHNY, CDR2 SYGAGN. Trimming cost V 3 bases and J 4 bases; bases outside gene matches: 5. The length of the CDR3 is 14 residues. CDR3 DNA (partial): TGTGCCAGCAGTGCGACAGGGGAAGGCACA. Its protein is CASSATGEGT. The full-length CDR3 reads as CASSATGEGTEVFF.

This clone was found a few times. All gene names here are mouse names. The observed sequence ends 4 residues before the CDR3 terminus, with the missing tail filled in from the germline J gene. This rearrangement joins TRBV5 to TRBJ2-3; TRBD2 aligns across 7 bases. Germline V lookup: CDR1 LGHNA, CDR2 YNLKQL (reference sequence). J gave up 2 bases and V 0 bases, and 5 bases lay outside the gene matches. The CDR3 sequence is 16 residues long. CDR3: CASSQDQLGIAETLYF. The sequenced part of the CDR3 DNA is TGTGCCAGCAGCCAAGATCAACTGGGGATTGCAGAA.

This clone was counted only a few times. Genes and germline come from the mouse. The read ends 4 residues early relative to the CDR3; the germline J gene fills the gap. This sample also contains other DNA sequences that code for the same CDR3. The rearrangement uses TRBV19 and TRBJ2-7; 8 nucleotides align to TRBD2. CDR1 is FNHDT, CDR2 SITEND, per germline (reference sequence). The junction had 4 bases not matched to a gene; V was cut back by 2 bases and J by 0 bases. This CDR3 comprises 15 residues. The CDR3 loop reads CASSISGGSSYEQYF. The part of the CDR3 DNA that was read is TGTGCCAGCAGTATCTCTGGGGGGAGCTCCTAT.